This T cell receptor beta chain was retrieved from a study of cytomegalovirus exposure and HLA in healthy donors. Study summary: An analysis done earlier identified about 120 million unique TCR beta sequences from around 180 million T cells. General study results and limits: A later analysis reportedly identified an Asian-associated ancestry cluster as carrying fewer N-insertions than the 666-donor mean. A missense variant in DCLRE1C was later tied to TCR beta V- and J-gene trimming.

The CDR3 is made up of 13 amino acids. Trimming took 4 bases from V and 9 from J; bases not matched to a gene: 5. The germline gives CDR1 MDHEN, CDR2 SYDVKM. Regarding this clone: Its target is unknown.

PCR amplification relied on 60 Vbeta primers (plus 13 Jbeta primers). Profiling relied on immunoSEQ multiplex PCR, and the TCRdb table lists in-frame clones only, not all of them. This sample has about 78,000 clones, with around 70% found just once. What was sequenced was PBMCs. This clonotype was obtained from a woman in her thirties or forties in good health and CMV-seropositive. The V gene is TRBV28, the J gene TRBJ1-5, with 8 bases that match TRBD1. The CDR3 DNA is TGTGCCAGCAGTTGGACAGGGCCAGGGCCCCAGCATTTT. Residues: CASSWTGPGPQHF.